This T cell receptor beta chain is from a study of vaccination and CD4 T cells after COVID-19 (dated by TCRdb to between 2021 and 2022). Describing the broader study: The convalescent cohort comprised six males and four females, including two Hispanic individuals, seven Caucasians, two Asians and one multiracial person. Post-vaccine blood samples were collected a median of approximately 77 days after the second vaccine dose, ranging from about 13 to 241 days. Post-COVID blood samples from convalescent patients were collected a median of about 100 days after diagnosis, with a range of about 30 to 170 days. As controls, cultures received a CEFX viral epitope pool (the positive control), an HIV-1 Nef peptide pool (the negative control), or no peptide at all. Participants received two doses of either the Pfizer-BioNTech BNT162b2 vaccine (n=8) or the Moderna mRNA-1273 vaccine (n=2). In fewer than 12 COVID-19 convalescent patients and a handful of infection-naive healthy vaccine recipients, researchers compared the spike-specific CD4+ TCR repertoire from before mRNA vaccination with the repertoire from after. Overlapping spike peptide pools from SARS-CoV-2 and from the common cold coronaviruses HCoV-NL63, HCoV-OC43 and HCoV-229E were used as culture stimuli. An earlier paper using these donors assessed, at the TCR clonotype level, memory CD4+ T cell crossreactivity between SARS-CoV-2 and common cold coronavirus spike proteins. Study-wide findings and limitations: The number of convalescent patients in the study was relatively small, and the study did not examine early timepoints following natural infection. Nearly all vaccine-specific clones in convalescent patients (304 of 307) were mono-reactive for SARS-CoV-2 spike rather than cross-reactive with common cold coronaviruses. In convalescent patients, a median around 86% of post-vaccine SARS-CoV-2-reactive clones were detected only after vaccination, suggesting vaccine-specific priming. The median number of SARS-CoV-2-reactive clonotypes rose from 20 to 25 after infection to a few dozen after vaccination, but the change was not significant.

The treatment or condition label here, explained by the study, means: approximately 11-day PBMC culture with coronavirus spike peptide pools or control peptides (ViraFEST assay). CD4+ T cells from unexposed donors were collected before the COVID-19 pandemic (2011-2018). The ViraFEST assay, used in the study, expanded antigen-specific T cells with peptide pools and then identified the expanded clonotypes through TCR sequencing. Each well held 2.1 million or so PBMCs cultured in IMDM containing roughly 5% human AB serum and 9 to 10 IU/ml IL-2, with 8 to 10 ug/ml peptide pools added. On days 3 and 7, half of the culture medium was replaced with fresh IL-2-containing medium. After approximately 11 days of culture, CD4+ T cells were isolated by negative selection with the EasySep CD4+ T cell isolation kit. As far as cell numbers permitted, CD4+ T cells from unexposed donors were tested for reactivity against SARS-CoV-2 S and N as well as four spike pools from common cold coronaviruses. Ficoll-Paque Plus gradient centrifugation was used to isolate PBMCs from whole blood, and the isolated PBMCs were then either used fresh or cryopreserved at -140C. Culture conditions were generally each tested in triplicate wells. The leukapheresis product for the unexposed donors was obtained through commercial purchase.

With regard to this clonotype: Its antigen remains unidentified. Per-base qualities were not stored, and no clone one base away is much larger.

Library construction relied on PCR. DNA from cultured CD4+ T cells underwent TCR sequencing with the Oncomine TCR Beta short-read assay at the Johns Hopkins FTIC core. Genomic DNA was extracted from the cultured CD4+ T cells with the QIAamp micro DNA kit. Oncomine TCR Beta libraries from cultured CD4+ T cells were pooled using unique dual indexes and sequenced on an Illumina iSeq 100. As for the original processing: Non-productive sequences were filtered out, and CDR3s that did not start with C, did not end with F or W, or were shorter than 7 amino acids were discarded. The MANAFEST web application identified antigen-specific clonotypes by comparing peptide-stimulated wells against reference wells and other culture wells. To be called positive, a clone needed an FDR below 0.05, an odds ratio above 5, and a productive frequency above 0.1% in at least two of three replicate wells. A clonotype counted as cross-reactive if it showed significant expansion both in the SARS-CoV-2 spike wells and in at least one common cold coronavirus spike condition. Using R version 3.6.1, CDR3 homology was evaluated through Levenshtein distances (stringdist) along with unrooted phylogenetic trees (ape). TCRdb reprocessed the public reads (quality trimming at Q25 with fastp, clone calling with MiXCR) and kept in-frame beta chains. Each entry merges the rows of one CDR3 protein and shows their most common DNA and genes. The V and J calls and clone size come from TCRdb's table, not from the authors' own analysis. The sample profile shows over 7,500 distinct CDR3 sequences; approximately 34% of them were found once. The ten biggest clones cover approximately 23% of the sample.

Measured from the cysteine to the phenylalanine, the CDR3 is 14 residues long. CDR3 DNA only is kept here, 42 bases in frame from base 1. Taken from the germline V gene, the CDR1 and CDR2 loops are KGHSH and LQKENI. From V the trimming removes 6 bases and from J it removes 3 bases, while the gene matches leave 8 bases of the junction unaccounted for. Material: CD4+ T cells from blood, cultured in vitro. The rearranged segments are TRBV18 and TRBJ2-7, with 7 bases matching TRBD1. This sequence was found in a human donor in good health. The CDR3 in this case is CASSGPGTDYEQYF. The DNA is TGTGCCAGCTCGGGACCAGGGACAGACTACGAGCAGTACTTC.